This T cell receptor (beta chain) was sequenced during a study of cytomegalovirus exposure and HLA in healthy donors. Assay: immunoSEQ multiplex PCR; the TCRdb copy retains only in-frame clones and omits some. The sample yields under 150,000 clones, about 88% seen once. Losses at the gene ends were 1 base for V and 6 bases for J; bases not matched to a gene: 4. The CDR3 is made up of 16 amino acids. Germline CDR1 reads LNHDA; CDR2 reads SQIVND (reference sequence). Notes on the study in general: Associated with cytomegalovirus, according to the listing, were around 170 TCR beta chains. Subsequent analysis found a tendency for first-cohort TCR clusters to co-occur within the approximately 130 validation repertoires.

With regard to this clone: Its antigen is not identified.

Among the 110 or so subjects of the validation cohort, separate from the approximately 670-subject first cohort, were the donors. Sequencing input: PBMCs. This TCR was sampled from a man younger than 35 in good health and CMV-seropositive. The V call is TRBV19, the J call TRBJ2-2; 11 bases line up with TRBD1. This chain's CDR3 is CASSIAGTGGAGELFF. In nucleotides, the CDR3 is TGTGCCAGTAGTATAGCCGGGACAGGGGGGGCCGGGGAGCTGTTTTTT.